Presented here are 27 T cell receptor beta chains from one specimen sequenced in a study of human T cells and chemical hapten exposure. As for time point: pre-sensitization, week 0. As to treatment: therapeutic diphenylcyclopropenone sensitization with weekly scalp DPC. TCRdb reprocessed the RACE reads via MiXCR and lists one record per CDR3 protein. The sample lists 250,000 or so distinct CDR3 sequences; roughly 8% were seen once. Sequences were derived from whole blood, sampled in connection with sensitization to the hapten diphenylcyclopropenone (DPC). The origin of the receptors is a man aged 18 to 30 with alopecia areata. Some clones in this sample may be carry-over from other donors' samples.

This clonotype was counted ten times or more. The CDR3 here is CASSWLDFSGANVLTF. CDR3 bases: TGTGCCAGCAGTTGGCTGGACTTTTCTGGGGCCAACGTCCTGACTTTC. The chain employs TRBV6-2 or TRBV6-3 and TRBJ2-6; D perhaps matches TRBD2 (5 bases). V was shortened by 4 bases and J by 1 base, with 11 bases between the two germline ends. The CDR3 runs 16 residues. CDR1 and CDR2 from the germline V gene are MNHEY and SVGEGT.

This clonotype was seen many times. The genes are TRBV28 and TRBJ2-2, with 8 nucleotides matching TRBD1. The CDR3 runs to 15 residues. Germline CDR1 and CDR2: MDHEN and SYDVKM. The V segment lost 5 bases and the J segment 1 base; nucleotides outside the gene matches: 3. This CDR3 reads CASSQTGENTGELFF. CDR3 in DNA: TGTGCCAGCAGTCAGACAGGGGAGAACACCGGGGAGCTGTTTTTT.

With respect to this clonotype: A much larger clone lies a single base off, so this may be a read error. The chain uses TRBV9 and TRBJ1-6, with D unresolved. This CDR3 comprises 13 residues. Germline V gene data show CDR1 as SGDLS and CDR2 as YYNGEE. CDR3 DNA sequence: TGTGCCAGCAGCGTAGCAGCGTATTCACCCCTCCAATTT. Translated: CASSVAAYSPLQF. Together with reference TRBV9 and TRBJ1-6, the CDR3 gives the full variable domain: DSGVTQTPKHLITATGQRVTLRCSPRSGDLSVYWYQQSLDQGLQFLIQYYNGEERAKGNILERFSAQQFPDLHSELNLSSLELGDSALYFCASSVAAYSPLQFGNGTRLTVT.

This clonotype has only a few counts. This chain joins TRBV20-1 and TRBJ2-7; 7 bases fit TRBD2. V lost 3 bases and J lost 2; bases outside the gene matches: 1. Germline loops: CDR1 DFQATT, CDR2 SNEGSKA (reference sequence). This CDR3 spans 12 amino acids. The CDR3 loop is CSARGTTYEQYF. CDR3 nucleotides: TGCAGTGCTAGGGGGACTACCTACGAGCAGTACTTC.

CDR3 nucleotides: TGTGCCAGCAGTGCCACGGACAGGAGCCACAATCAGCCCCAGCATTTT. Encoded protein: CASSATDRSHNQPQHF. The V and J genes are TRBV7-6 and TRBJ1-5; 7 bases match TRBD1. V lost 6 bases to trimming and J lost 3 bases; unmatched junction nucleotides: 11. CDR3 length equals 16 residues. Germline V gene data show CDR1 as SGHVS and CDR2 as FNYEAQ. Full variable domain (rest looked up from reference TRBV7-6 and TRBJ1-5): GAGVSQSPRYKVTKRGQDVALRCDPISGHVSLYWYRQALGQGPEFLTYFNYEAQQDKSGLPNDRFSAERPEGSISTLTIQRTEQRDSAMYRCASSATDRSHNQPQHFGDGTRLSIL.

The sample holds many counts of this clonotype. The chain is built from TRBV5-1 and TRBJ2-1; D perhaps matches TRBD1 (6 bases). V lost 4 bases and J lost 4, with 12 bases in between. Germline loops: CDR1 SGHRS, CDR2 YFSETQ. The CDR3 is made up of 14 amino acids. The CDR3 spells CASSRETGYNEQFF. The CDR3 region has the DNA TGCGCCAGCAGCAGAGAAACAGGGTACAATGAGCAGTTCTTC.

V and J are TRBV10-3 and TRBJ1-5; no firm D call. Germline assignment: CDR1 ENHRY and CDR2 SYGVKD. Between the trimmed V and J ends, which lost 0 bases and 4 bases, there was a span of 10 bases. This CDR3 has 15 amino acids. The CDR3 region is CAISESYGGNQPQHF. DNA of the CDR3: TGTGCCATCAGTGAGTCGTACGGTGGAAATCAGCCCCAGCATTTT.

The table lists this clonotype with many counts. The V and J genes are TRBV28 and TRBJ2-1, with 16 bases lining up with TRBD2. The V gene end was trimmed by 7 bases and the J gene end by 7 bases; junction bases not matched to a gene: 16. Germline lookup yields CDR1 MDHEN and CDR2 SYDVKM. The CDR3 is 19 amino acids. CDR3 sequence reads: CASTKTGTSGGAVPNEQFF. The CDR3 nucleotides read TGTGCCAGCACCAAAACAGGGACTAGCGGGGGGGCCGTTCCGAATGAGCAGTTCTTC.

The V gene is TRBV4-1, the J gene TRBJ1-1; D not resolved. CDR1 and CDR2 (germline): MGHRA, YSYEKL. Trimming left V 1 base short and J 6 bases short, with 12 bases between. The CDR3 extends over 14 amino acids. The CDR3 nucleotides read TGCGCCAGCAGCCAAGTAGGAGGAGCCGCTGAAGCTTTCTTT. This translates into CASSQVGGAAEAFF.

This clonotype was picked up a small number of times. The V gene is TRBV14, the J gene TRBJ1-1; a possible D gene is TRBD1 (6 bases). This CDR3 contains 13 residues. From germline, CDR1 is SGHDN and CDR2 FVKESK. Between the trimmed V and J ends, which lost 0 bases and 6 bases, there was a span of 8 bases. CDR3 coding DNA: TGTGCCAGCAGCCAAGAACACAGGGCTGAAGCTTTCTTT. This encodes CASSQEHRAEAFF.

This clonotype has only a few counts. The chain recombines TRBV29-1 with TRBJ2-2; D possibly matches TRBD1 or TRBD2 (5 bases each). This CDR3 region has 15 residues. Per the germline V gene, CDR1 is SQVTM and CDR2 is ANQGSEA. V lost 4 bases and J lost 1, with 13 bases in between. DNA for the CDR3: TGCAGCGTTGGGGACGGCCAGGGGAACACCGGGGAGCTGTTTTTT. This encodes CSVGDGQGNTGELFF.

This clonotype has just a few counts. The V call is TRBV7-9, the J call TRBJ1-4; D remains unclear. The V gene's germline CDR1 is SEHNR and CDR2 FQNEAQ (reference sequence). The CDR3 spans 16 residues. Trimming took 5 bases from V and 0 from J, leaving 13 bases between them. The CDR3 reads CASSAGPISTNEKLFF. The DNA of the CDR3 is TGTGCCAGCAGCGCCGGACCGATTTCAACTAATGAAAAACTGTTTTTT.

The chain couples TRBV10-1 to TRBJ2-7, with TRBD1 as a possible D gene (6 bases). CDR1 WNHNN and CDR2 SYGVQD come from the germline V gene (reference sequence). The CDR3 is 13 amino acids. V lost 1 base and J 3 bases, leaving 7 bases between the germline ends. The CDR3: CASSELDSYEQYF. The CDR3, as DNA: TGCGCCAGCAGTGAGTTGGACAGCTACGAGCAGTACTTC.

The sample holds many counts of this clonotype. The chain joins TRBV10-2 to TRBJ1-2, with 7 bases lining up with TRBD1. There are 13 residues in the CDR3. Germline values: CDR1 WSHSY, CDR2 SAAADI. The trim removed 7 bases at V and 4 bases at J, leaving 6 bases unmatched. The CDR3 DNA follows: TGCGCCAGCACTTTGGGACAGCTCTATGGCTACACCTTC. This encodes CASTLGQLYGYTF.

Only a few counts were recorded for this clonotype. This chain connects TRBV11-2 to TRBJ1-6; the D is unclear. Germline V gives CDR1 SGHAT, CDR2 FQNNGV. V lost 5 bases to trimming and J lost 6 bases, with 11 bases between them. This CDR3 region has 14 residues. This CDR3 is CASSPLGFNSPLHF. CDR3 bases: TGTGCCAGCAGCCCCCTGGGATTTAATTCACCCCTCCACTTT.

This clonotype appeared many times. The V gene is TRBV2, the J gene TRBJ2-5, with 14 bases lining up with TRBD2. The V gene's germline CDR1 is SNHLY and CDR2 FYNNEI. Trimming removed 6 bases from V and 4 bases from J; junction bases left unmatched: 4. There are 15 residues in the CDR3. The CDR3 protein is CASRRTSGGRETQYF. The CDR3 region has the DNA TGTGCCAGCAGAAGGACTAGCGGGGGGCGAGAGACCCAGTACTTC. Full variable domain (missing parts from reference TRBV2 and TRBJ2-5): EPEVTQTPSHQVTQMGQEVILRCVPISNHLYFYWYRQILGQKVEFLVSFYNNEISEKSEIFDDQFSVERPDGSNFTLKIRSTKLEDSAMYFCASRRTSGGRETQYFGPGTRLLVL.

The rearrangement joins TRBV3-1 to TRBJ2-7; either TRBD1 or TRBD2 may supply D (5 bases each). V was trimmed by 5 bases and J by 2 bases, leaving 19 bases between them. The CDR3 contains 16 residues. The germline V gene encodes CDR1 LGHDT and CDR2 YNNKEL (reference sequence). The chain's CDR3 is CASSSTMGRWAYEQYF. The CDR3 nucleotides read TGTGCCAGCAGCTCCACCATGGGACGCTGGGCCTACGAGCAGTACTTC.

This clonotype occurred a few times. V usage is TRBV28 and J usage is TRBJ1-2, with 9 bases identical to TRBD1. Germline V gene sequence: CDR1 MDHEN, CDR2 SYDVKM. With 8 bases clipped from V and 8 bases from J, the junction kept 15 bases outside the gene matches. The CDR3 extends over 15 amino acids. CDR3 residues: CASRGRDRVIRGYTF. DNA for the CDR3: TGTGCCAGCCGAGGCCGGGACAGGGTAATTCGGGGCTACACCTTC.

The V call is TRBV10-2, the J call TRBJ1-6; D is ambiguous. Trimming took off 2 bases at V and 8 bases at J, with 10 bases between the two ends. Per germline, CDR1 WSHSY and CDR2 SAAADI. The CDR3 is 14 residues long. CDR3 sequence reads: CASSEGLYHSPLHF. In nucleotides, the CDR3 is TGCGCCAGCAGTGAGGGCCTATATCATTCACCCCTCCACTTT.

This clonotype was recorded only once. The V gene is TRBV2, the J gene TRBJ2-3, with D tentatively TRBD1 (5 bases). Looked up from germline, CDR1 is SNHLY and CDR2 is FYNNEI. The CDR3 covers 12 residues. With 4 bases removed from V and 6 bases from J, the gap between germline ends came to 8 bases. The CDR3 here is CASSGTYDTQYF. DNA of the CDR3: TGTGCCAGCAGTGGGACATATGATACGCAGTATTTT.

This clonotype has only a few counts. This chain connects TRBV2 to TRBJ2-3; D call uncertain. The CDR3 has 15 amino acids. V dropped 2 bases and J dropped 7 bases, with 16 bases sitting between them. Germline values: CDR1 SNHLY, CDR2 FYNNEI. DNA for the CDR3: TGTGCCAGCAGTGAAAACGTACCCGTGGGCAATACGCAGTATTTT. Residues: CASSENVPVGNTQYF.

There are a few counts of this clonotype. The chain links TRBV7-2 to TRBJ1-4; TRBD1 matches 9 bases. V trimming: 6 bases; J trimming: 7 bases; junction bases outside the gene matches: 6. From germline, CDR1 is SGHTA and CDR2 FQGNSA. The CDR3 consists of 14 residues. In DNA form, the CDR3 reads TGTGCCAGCAGACAGGGGGCGGTGGGTGAAAAACTGTTTTTT. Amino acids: CASRQGAVGEKLFF.

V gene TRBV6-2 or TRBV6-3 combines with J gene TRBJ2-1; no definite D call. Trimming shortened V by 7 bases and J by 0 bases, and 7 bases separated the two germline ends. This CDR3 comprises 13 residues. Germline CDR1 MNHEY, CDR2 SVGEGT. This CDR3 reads CASIKDSYNEQFF. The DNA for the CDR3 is TGTGCCAGCATAAAGGACTCCTACAATGAGCAGTTCTTC.

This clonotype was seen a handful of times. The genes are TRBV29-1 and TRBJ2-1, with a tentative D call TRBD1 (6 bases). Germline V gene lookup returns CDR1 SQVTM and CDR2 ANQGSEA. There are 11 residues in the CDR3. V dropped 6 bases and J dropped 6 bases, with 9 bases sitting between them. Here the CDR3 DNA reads TGCAGCGTCGACAGGAGCAATGAGCAGTTCTTC. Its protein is CSVDRSNEQFF.

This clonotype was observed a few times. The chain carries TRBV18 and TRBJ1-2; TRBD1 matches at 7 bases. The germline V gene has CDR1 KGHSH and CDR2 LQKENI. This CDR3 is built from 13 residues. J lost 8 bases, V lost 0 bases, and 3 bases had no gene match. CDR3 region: CASSPPKGAGYTF. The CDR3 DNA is TGTGCCAGCTCACCACCTAAGGGGGCCGGCTACACCTTC.

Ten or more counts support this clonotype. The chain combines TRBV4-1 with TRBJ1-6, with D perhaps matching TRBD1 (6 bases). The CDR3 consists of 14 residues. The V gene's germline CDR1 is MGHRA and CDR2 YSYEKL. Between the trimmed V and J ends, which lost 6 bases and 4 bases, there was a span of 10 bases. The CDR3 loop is CASSFDRYNSPLHF. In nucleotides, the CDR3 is TGCGCCAGCAGTTTCGACAGGTATAATTCACCCCTCCACTTT.

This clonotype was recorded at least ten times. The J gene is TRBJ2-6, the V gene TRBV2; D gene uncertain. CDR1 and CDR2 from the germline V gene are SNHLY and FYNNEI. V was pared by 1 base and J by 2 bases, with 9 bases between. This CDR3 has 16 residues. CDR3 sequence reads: CASSEESQTGANVLTF. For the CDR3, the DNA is TGTGCCAGCAGTGAAGAGTCTCAGACTGGGGCCAACGTCCTGACTTTC.